This T cell receptor (beta chain) originates from a study of graft-versus-host responses after intestinal transplantation. Study background: Every recipient underwent anti-thymocyte globulin induction, then tacrolimus and steroids for two to three years. Study-level results: Early post-transplant falls in HvG clones accompanied the peak levels of circulating GvH clones. Allograft clonal ratios (graft-versus-host to host-versus-graft) were high in patients who had graft-donor T cell macrochimerism.

This CDR3 has 14 residues. CDR1 and CDR2 from the germline V gene are SGHAT and FQNNGV. Trimming removed 1 base from V and 4 bases from J, with 11 bases in between. This clone came up a few times. TCRdb keeps only in-frame clones here, not all; method: immunoSEQ multiplex PCR. The table lists thousands of clones, roughly 30% of them singletons. Investigators plated approximately 200,000 CFSE-labeled responder cells together with approximately 200,000 irradiated stimulator cells labeled with violet dye. The sample was alloreactive CD8+ T cells from a mixed lymphocyte reaction culture, taken before transplantation. Subset: CFSE-low proliferating T cells sorted from roughly six-day pre-transplant mixed lymphocyte reaction (GvH or HvG direction). The rearrangement uses TRBV11-2 and TRBJ2-7, with D possibly TRBD1 on 5 matching bases. This receptor was taken from a human patient who was an organ donor for intestinal transplantation. CDR3 DNA sequence: TGTGCCAGCAGCTTAGCGACAGTTGGGTACGAGCAGTACTTC. It is translated as CASSLATVGYEQYF. The whole variable domain, filled in from reference TRBV11-2 and TRBJ2-7, reads EAGVAQSPRYKIIEKRQSVAFWCNPISGHATLYWYQQILGQGPKLLIQFQNNGVVDDSQLPKDRFSAERLKGVDSTLKIQPAKLEDSAVYLCASSLATVGYEQYFGPGTRLTVT.